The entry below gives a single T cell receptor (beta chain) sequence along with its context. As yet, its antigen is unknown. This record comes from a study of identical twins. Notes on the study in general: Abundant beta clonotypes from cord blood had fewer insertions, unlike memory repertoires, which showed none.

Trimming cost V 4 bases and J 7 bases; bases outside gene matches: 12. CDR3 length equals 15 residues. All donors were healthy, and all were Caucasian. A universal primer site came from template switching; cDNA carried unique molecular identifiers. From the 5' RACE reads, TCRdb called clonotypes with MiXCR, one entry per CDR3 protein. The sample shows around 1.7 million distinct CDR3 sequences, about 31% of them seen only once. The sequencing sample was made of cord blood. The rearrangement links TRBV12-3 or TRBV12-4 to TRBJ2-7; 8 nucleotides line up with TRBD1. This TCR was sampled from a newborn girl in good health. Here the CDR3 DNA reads TGTGCCAGCAGTTCCTCAGGGGGCTTGGTGAATGAGCAGTACTTC. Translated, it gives CASSSSGGLVNEQYF.